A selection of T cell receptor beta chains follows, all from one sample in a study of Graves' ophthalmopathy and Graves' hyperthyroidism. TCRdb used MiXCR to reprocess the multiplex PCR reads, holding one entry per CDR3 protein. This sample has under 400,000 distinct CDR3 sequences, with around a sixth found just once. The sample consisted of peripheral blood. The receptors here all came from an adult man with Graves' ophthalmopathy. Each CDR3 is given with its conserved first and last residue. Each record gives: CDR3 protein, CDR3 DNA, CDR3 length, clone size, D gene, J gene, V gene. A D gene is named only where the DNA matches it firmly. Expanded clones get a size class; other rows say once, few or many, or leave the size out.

cdr3_aa: CASSYLYPGLVFNEQFF
cdr3_nt: TGTGCCAGCAGTTACTTATATCCGGGACTAGTTTTCAATGAGCAGTTCTTC
cdr3_length: 17
clone_size: many
d_call: TRBD2
j_call: TRBJ2-1
v_call: TRBV6-2/TRBV6-3

cdr3_aa: CATSDGATRNTEAFF
cdr3_nt: TGTGCCACCAGTGATGGGGCAACCCGGAACACTGAAGCTTTCTTT
cdr3_length: 15
clone_size: many
d_call: .
j_call: TRBJ1-1
v_call: TRBV24-1

cdr3_aa: CASSQDSTSYGYTF
cdr3_nt: TGTGCCAGCAGCCAAGACTCCACCTCATATGGCTACACCTTC
cdr3_length: 14
clone_size: many
d_call: .
j_call: TRBJ1-2
v_call: TRBV4-2

cdr3_aa: CSARDSTLLAGGPDEQYF
cdr3_nt: TGCAGTGCTAGAGATTCCACTCTTCTAGCGGGAGGGCCCGACGAGCAGTACTTC
cdr3_length: 18
clone_size: many
d_call: TRBD2
j_call: TRBJ2-7
v_call: TRBV20-1

cdr3_aa: CASETGSFTEAFF
cdr3_nt: TGTGCCAGCGAGACAGGGTCATTTACTGAAGCTTTCTTT
cdr3_length: 13
clone_size: .
d_call: TRBD1
j_call: TRBJ1-1
v_call: TRBV2

cdr3_aa: CASSRRHGAFYEQYF
cdr3_nt: TGTGCCAGCAGCAGACGGCACGGGGCGTTCTACGAGCAGTACTTC
cdr3_length: 15
clone_size: many
d_call: .
j_call: TRBJ2-7
v_call: TRBV11-2

cdr3_aa: CASSRMTGGNYGYTF
cdr3_nt: TGTGCCAGCAGCCGAATGACAGGGGGCAACTATGGCTACACCTTC
cdr3_length: 15
clone_size: many
d_call: TRBD1
j_call: TRBJ1-2
v_call: TRBV14

cdr3_aa: CASIPDSYEQYF
cdr3_nt: TGTGCCAGCATCCCGGACAGCTACGAGCAGTACTTC
cdr3_length: 12
clone_size: .
d_call: .
j_call: TRBJ2-7
v_call: TRBV2

cdr3_aa: CASSPPASGGETQYF
cdr3_nt: TGTGCCAGCTCACCACCGGCTAGCGGGGGGGAGACCCAGTACTTC
cdr3_length: 15
clone_size: many
d_call: TRBD2
j_call: TRBJ2-5
v_call: TRBV18

cdr3_aa: CASSASVGASNQPQHF
cdr3_nt: TGTGCCAGCAGTGCCTCCGTGGGGGCGAGCAATCAGCCCCAGCATTTT
cdr3_length: 16
clone_size: many
d_call: .
j_call: TRBJ1-5
v_call: TRBV25-1